This T cell receptor (beta chain) comes out of a study of blood T cell repertoires in COVID-19. This table comes from immunoSEQ multiplex PCR, and its TCRdb copy is limited to in-frame clones, with some not included. The data hold about 140,000 clones, with 60% to 80% observed a single time. The CDR3 length is 15 residues. Germline V gene sequence: CDR1 LNHDA, CDR2 SQIVND (reference sequence). J was trimmed by 0 bases and V by 1 base; bases with no gene match: 2. The rearrangement links TRBV19 to TRBJ2-5, with 7 bases aligning to TRBD1. Sequencing used peripheral blood. This TCR came from a man aged 60 to 75 who had recovered from COVID-19. The DNA of the CDR3 is TGTGCCAGTAGTATAGGAGGGACAGACCAAGAGACCCAGTACTTC. Its translation is CASSIGGTDQETQYF. Full variable domain (outside the CDR3, taken from reference TRBV19 and TRBJ2-5): DGGITQSPKYLFRKEGQNVTLSCEQNLNHDAMYWYRQDPGQGLRLIYYSQIVNDFQKGDIAEGYSVSREKKESFPLTVTSAQKNPTAFYLCASSIGGTDQETQYFGPGTRLLVL.